In this sample, the clone carrying this T cell receptor beta chain turned up once. Its antigen is still unknown. Using immunoSEQ multiplex PCR, the repertoire was profiled, and TCRdb retains in-frame clones only, with some absent. The sample contains around 2.5 million clones, approximately 93% of which appear only once. These data belong to a study of shared clonotypes between healthy human individuals. Study-wide results and limits: As a rule, naive subsets had a larger estimated richness than memory subsets. For naive CD4 cells, 4.5% to 6.5% of clonotypes were shared across a handful of donors.

V lost 2 bases and J 3 bases, leaving 13 bases between the germline ends. This CDR3 is 15 amino acids long. CDR1 SGHTA and CDR2 FQGTGA come from the germline V gene. The chain combines TRBV7-3 with TRBJ1-1; D is unresolved. This TCR was recovered from a young man in good health. Some clones in this sample may be carry-over from other donors' samples. Sequencing input: naive CD4+ T cells from PBMCs. Subset of the sample: CD45RA+ positively selected. The CDR3 protein is CASSLAGRAHTEAFF. In DNA, the CDR3 is TGTGCCAGCAGCTTAGCGGGAAGGGCTCACACTGAAGCTTTCTTT.